This record covers a single T cell receptor (beta chain). The data derive from a study of CD8+ T cells in alopecia areata. Extracted RNA was reverse transcribed, and the resulting cDNA served as sequencing template. Assay used: immunoSEQ multiplex PCR; TCRdb lists only in-frame clones, some missing. The repertoire holds some 170,000 clones, with roughly 70% as singletons. Germline trimming cut 3 bases from V and 3 bases from J; bases unmatched to any gene: 2. Looked up from germline, CDR1 is GTSNPN and CDR2 is SVGIG (reference sequence). The CDR3 totals 13 residues. The origin of this receptor is a human donor with alopecia areata. The sample in question was CD8+ T cells sorted from blood, obtained at week 0. This sequence joins TRBV30 and TRBJ2-3, with 8 bases identical to TRBD1. In DNA form, the CDR3 reads TGTGCCTGGAGCGGACAGGGTACAGATACGCAGTATTTT. It encodes CAWSGQGTDTQYF.